Each of the 10 T cell receptor beta chains below was sequenced from the same sample in a study of T cells in narcolepsy. Repertoires were generated with immunoSEQ multiplex PCR, while TCRdb's copy carries only in-frame clones and drops some. The sample lists some 25,000 clones; approximately 85% were seen once. Sequencing was performed on CD45RA- memory CD4+ T cells from PBMCs. The receptor set was obtained from a human donor with narcolepsy.

The rearrangement joins TRBV5-4 to TRBJ2-3; the D is unclear. Germline V gives CDR1 SGHNT, CDR2 YYREEE (reference sequence). Trimming removed 0 bases from V and 4 bases from J, with 3 bases in between. This CDR3 has 12 residues. CDR3 nucleotides: TGTGCCAGCAGCTTGGCCGCAGATACGCAGTATTTT. It yields the protein CASSLAADTQYF.

The chain carries TRBV19 and TRBJ2-3; possible D gene TRBD1, 5 bases. The V gene's germline CDR1 is LNHDA and CDR2 SQIVND (reference sequence). The CDR3 totals 14 residues. Trimming stripped 7 bases from V and 0 bases from J, with 11 bases between. The chain's CDR3 is CASTLRGSTDTQYF. The CDR3 DNA follows: TGTGCCAGTACCCTTAGGGGTAGCACAGATACGCAGTATTTT.

Note on this clone: Distinct nucleotide sequences in the sample also encode this CDR3. The rearrangement links TRBV6-1 to TRBJ2-7; maybe TRBD1 (6 bases). The CDR3 runs to 16 residues. Trimming shortened V by 3 bases and J by 1 base, and 16 bases separated the two germline ends. Germline CDR1 is MNHNS and CDR2 is SASEGT. The CDR3 loop is CASSEGAGVGSYEQYF. In DNA form, the CDR3 reads TGTGCCAGCAGTGAGGGAGCAGGGGTTGGGTCCTACGAGCAGTACTTC.

The chain is built from TRBV19 and TRBJ2-1, with TRBD2 matching 8 bases. The CDR3 runs to 16 residues. CDR1 is LNHDA, CDR2 SQIVND, per germline (reference sequence). J lost 0 bases, V lost 6 bases, and 7 bases had no gene match. The CDR3 DNA is TGTGCCAGTAGCAAAACTAGCGGATTCTCCTACAATGAGCAGTTCTTC. It yields the protein CASSKTSGFSYNEQFF.

This clone appeared once. This chain uses TRBV5-1 with TRBJ1-2, with 7 bases fitting TRBD1. CDR1 and CDR2 from the germline V gene are SGHRS and YFSETQ. V lost 3 bases to trimming and J lost 6 bases; unmatched junction nucleotides: 11. The CDR3 consists of 15 residues. CDR3 in amino acids: CASSSNTGVTDGYTF. In nucleotides, the CDR3 is TGCGCCAGCAGCTCGAATACAGGGGTGACGGATGGCTACACCTTC.

The chain has TRBV20-1 and TRBJ1-4; possibly TRBD1 for D (5 bases). V was cut by 7 bases and J by 7 bases, with 10 bases left in between. Germline lookup yields CDR1 DFQATT and CDR2 SNEGSKA (reference sequence). CDR3 length: 11 amino acids. The CDR3 reads CSVGGFEKLFF. CDR3 DNA: TGCAGTGTTGGGGGGTTTGAAAAACTGTTTTTT.

V and J are TRBV2 and TRBJ2-5; a possible D gene is TRBD1 (5 bases). The CDR3 contains 13 residues. CDR1 is SNHLY, CDR2 FYNNEI, per germline. V lost 7 bases and J 2 bases, leaving 11 bases between the germline ends. The CDR3: CASNWGRQETQYF. Here the CDR3 DNA reads TGTGCCAGCAACTGGGGCAGACAAGAGACCCAGTACTTC.

The chain uses TRBV9 and TRBJ1-1, with D possibly TRBD1 on 5 matching bases. The CDR3 runs to 12 residues. Germline CDR1 is SGDLS and CDR2 is YYNGEE. V was cut by 4 bases and J by 8 bases, with 12 bases left in between. The CDR3 here is CASSPPRGEAFF. The CDR3 DNA is TGTGCCAGCAGCCCTCCAAGGGGAGAAGCTTTCTTT.

The chain uses TRBV13 and TRBJ1-1, with D perhaps matching TRBD1 (5 bases). The CDR3 extends over 15 amino acids. V was cut by 5 bases and J by 1 base, with 14 bases left in between. Germline V gene data show CDR1 as PRHDT and CDR2 as FYEKMQ (reference sequence). The CDR3: CASSINDRSNTEAFF. As DNA, the CDR3 is TGTGCCAGCAGCATAAACGACAGATCGAACACTGAAGCTTTCTTT. The full variable domain, in which reference TRBV13 and TRBJ1-1 provide the parts outside the CDR3, is AAGVIQSPRHLIKEKRETATLKCYPIPRHDTVYWYQQGPGQDPQFLISFYEKMQSDKGSIPDRFSAQQFSDYHSELNMSSLELGDSALYFCASSINDRSNTEAFFGQGTRLTVV.

This chain connects TRBV28 to TRBJ1-3, with 7 bases aligning to TRBD1. The CDR3 runs 16 residues. V lost 3 bases to trimming and J lost 3 bases; unmatched junction nucleotides: 8. CDR1 and CDR2 from the germline V gene are MDHEN and SYDVKM. This CDR3 reads CASSFEGAQGGNTIYF. CDR3 sequence (DNA): TGTGCCAGCAGTTTTGAGGGGGCGCAGGGTGGAAACACCATATATTTT. Complete variable domain (other parts from reference TRBV28 and TRBJ1-3): DVKVTQSSRYLVKRTGEKVFLECVQDMDHENMFWYRQDPGLGLRLIYFSYDVKMKEKGDIPEGYSVSREKKERFSLILESASTNQTSMYLCASSFEGAQGGNTIYFGEGSWLTVV.